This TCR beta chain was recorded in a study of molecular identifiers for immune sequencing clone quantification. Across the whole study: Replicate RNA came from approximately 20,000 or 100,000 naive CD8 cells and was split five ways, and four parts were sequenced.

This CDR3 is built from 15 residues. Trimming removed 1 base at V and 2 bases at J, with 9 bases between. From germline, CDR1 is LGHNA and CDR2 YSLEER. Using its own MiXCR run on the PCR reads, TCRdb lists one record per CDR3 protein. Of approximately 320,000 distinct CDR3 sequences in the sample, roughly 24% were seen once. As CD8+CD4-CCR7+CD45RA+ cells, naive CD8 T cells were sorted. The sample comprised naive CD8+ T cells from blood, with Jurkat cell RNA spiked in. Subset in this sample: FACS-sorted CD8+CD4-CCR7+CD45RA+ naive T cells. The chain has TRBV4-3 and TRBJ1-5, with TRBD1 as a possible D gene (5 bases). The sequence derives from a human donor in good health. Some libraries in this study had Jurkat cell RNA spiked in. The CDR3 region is CASSQVGHGNQPQHF. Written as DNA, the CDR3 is TGCGCCAGCAGCCAAGTCGGACATGGCAATCAGCCCCAGCATTTT.